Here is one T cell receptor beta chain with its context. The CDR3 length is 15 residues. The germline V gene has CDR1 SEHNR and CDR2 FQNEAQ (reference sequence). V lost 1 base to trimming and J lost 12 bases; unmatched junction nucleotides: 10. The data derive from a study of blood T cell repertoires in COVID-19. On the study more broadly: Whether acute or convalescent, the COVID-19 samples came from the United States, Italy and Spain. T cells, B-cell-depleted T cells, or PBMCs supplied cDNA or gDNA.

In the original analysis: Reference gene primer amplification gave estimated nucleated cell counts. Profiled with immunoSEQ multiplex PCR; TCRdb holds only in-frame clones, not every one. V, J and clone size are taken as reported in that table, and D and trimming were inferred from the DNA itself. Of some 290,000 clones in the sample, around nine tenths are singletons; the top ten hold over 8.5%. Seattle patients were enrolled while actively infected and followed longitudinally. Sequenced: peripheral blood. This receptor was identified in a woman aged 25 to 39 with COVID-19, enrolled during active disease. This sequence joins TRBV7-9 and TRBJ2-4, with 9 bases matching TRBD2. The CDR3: CASSLVAGGTTHQYF. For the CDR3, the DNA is TGTGCCAGCAGCTTAGTGGCGGGGGGGACAACCCATCAGTACTTC.